This T cell receptor beta chain was sequenced during a study of Ad26.COV2.S vaccination and SARS-CoV-2 variants. TCRdb's table, derived via immunoSEQ multiplex PCR, lists solely in-frame clones and lacks some. The data hold hundreds of thousands of clones, with nearly 90% observed a single time. Looked up from germline, CDR1 is LNHNV and CDR2 is YYDKDF (reference sequence). The length of the CDR3 is 12 residues. The V end lost 5 bases, the J end lost 3 bases, and 7 bases lay between the germline ends. Noted treatment: some 20 received Ad26.COV2.S at low or high dose, single or two shots; a few received placebo; per-sample allocation not given. Sample collection was performed on day 63 after the first vaccine or placebo injection. Study results and limitations: The study found similar non-spike TCR breadth in vaccine and placebo recipients. There was reportedly substantial breadth in spike-specific CD8+ and CD4+ T cell responses after vaccination.

In regard to this clone: Its target is unknown.

The origin of this receptor is a person between 18 and 60 years old who received the Ad26.COV2.S COVID-19 vaccine or a placebo. The rearrangement uses TRBV15 and TRBJ1-2; D unclear. Sequencing used peripheral blood, obtained in a trial of Ad26.COV2.S vaccine versus placebo. CDR3 nucleotide sequence: TGTGCCACCAGCTCCGAGGACTATGGCTACACCTTC. It codes for CATSSEDYGYTF.